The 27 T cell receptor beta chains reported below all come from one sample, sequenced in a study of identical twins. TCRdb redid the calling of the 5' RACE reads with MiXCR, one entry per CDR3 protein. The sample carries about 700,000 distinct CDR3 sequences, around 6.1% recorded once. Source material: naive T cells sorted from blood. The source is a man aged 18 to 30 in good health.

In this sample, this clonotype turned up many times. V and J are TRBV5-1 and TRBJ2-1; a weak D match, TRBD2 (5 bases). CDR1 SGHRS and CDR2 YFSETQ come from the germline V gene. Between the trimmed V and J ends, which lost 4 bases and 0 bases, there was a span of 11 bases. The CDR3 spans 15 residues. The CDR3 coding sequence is TGCGCCAGCAGCATAGGACTGGGCTCCTACAATGAGCAGTTCTTC. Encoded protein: CASSIGLGSYNEQFF.

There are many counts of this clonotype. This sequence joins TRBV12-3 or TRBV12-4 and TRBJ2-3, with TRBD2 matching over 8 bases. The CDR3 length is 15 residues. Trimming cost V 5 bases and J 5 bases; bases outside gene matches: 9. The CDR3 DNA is TGTGCCAGCAGTCAAATTCGGGAGGGGAAAGATACGCAGTATTTT. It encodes CASSQIREGKDTQYF.

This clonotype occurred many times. CDR3 bases: TGCAGCGTTGAAGAACGGGACAGGGGCCTCGATGAGCAGTTCTTC. Amino acid sequence: CSVEERDRGLDEQFF. The chain uses TRBV29-1 and TRBJ2-1, with 10 bases that match TRBD1. With V trimmed by 0 bases and J by 8 bases, 7 bases remained unmatched. The CDR3 consists of 15 residues. CDR1 and CDR2 (germline): SQVTM, ANQGSEA.

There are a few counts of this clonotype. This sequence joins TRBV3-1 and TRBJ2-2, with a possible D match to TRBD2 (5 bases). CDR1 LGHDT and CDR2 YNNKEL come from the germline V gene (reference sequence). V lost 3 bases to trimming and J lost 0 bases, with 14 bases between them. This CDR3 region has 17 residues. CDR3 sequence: CASSHRISATNTGELFF. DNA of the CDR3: TGTGCCAGCAGCCATAGGATTAGCGCAACGAACACCGGGGAGCTGTTTTTT. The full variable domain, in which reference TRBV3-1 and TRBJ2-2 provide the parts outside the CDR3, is DTAVSQTPKYLVTQMGNDKSIKCEQNLGHDTMYWYKQDSKKFLKIMFSYNNKELIINETVPNRFSPKSPDKAHLNLHINSLELGDSAVYFCASSHRISATNTGELFFGEGSRLTVL.

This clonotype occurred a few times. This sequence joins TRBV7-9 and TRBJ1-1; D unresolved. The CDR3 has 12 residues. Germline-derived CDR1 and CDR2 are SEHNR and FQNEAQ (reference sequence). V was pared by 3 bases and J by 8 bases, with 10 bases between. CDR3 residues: CASSFKIGEAFF. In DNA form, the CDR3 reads TGTGCCAGCAGCTTTAAGATTGGAGAAGCTTTCTTT.

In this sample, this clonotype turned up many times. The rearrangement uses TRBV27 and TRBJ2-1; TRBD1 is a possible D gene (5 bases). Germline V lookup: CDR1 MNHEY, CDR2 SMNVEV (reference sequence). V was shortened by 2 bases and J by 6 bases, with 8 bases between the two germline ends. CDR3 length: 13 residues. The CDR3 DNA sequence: TGTGCCAGCAGTTTAGGGGCAGGCAATGAGCAGTTCTTC. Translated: CASSLGAGNEQFF.

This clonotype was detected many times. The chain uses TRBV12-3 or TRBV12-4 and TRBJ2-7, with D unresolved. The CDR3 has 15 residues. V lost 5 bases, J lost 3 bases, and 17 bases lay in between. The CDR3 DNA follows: TGTGCCAGCAGTCCACGTATACTCAAAAACTACGAGCAGTACGTC. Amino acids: CASSPRILKNYEQYV.

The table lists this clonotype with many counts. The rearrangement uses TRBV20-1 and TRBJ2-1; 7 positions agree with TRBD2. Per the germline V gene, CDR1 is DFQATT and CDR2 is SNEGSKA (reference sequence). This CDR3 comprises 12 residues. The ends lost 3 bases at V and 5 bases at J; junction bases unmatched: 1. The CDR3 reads CSASGRHNEQFF. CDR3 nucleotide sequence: TGCAGTGCTAGCGGGAGGCACAATGAGCAGTTCTTC.

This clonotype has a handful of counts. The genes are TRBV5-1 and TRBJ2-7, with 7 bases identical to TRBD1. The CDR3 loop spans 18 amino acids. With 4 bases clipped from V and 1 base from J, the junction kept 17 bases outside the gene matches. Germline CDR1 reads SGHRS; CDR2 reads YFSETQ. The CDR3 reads CASSVDTLDRDGSYEQYV. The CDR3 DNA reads TGCGCCAGCAGCGTAGACACCCTCGACAGGGATGGATCCTACGAGCAGTACGTC.

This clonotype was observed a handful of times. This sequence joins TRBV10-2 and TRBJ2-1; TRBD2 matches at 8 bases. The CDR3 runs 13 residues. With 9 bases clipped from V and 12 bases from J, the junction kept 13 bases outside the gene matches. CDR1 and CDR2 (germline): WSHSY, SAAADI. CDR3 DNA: TGCGCCAGTAGGGACGGGCTAGCGGGCCGGCAGTTCTTC. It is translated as CASRDGLAGRQFF.

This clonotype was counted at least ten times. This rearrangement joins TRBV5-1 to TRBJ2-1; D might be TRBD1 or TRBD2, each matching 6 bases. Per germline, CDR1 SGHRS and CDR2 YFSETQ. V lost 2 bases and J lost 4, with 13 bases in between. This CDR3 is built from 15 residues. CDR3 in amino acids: CASSFTGAGYNEQFF. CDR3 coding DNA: TGCGCCAGCAGCTTTACGGGGGCAGGGTACAATGAGCAGTTCTTC.

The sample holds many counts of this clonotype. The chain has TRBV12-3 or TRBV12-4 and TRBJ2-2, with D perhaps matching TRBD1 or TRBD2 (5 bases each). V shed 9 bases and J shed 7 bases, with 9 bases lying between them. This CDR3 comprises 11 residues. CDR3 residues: CASRGVGELFF. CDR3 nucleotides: TGTGCCAGTAGAGGGGTCGGGGAGCTGTTTTTT.

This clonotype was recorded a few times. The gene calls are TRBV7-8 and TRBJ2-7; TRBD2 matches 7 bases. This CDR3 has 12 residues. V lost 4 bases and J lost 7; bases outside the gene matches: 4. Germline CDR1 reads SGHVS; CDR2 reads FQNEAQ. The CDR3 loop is CASSWEGREQYF. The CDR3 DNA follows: TGTGCCAGCAGCTGGGAGGGGCGTGAGCAGTACTTC.

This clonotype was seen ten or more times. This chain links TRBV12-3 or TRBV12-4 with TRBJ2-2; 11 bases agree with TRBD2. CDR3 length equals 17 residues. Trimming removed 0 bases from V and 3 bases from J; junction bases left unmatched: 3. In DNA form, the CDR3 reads TGTGCCAGCAGTTTAGCACTAGCGGGAGTTGACACCGGGGAGCTGTTTTTT. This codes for CASSLALAGVDTGELFF.

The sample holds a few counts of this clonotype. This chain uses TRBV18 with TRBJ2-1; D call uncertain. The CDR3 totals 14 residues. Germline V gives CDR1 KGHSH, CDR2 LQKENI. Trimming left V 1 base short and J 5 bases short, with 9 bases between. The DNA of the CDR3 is TGTGCCAGCTCACCACTGCCGGCCGACAATGAGCAGTTCTTC. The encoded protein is CASSPLPADNEQFF.

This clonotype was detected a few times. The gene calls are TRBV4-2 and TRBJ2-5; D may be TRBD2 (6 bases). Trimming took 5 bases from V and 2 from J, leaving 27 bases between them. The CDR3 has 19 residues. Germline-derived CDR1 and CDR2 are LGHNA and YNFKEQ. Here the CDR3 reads CASSSPEGRDSPLQETQYF. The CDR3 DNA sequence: TGTGCCAGCAGCAGCCCCGAGGGCCGGGACTCGCCCCTTCAAGAGACCCAGTACTTC.

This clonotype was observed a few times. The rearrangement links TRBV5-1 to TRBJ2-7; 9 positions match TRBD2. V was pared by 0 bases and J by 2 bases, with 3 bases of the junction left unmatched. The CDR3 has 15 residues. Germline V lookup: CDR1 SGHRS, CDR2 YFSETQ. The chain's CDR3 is CASSLGLAGTYEQYV. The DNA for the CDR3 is TGCGCCAGCAGCTTGGGCCTAGCGGGAACCTACGAGCAGTACGTC.

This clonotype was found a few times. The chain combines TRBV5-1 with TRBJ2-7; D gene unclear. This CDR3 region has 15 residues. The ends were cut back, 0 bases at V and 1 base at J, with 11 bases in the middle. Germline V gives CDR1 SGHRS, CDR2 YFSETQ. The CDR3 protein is CASSLGVGGSYEQYV. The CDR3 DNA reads TGCGCCAGCAGCTTGGGGGTTGGTGGTTCCTACGAGCAGTACGTC.

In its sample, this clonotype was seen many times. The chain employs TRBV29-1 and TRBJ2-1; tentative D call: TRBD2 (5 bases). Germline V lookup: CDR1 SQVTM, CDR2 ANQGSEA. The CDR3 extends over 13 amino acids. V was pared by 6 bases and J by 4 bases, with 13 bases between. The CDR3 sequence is CSVHDYLYNEQFF. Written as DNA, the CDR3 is TGCAGCGTGCATGACTATTTGTACAATGAGCAGTTCTTC.

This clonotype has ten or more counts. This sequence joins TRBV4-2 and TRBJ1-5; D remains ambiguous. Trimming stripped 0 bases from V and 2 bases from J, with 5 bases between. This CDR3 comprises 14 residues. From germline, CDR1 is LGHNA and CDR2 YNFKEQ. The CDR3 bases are TGTGCCAGCAGCCAAGACCCCGGCAATCAGCCCCAGCATTTT. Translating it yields CASSQDPGNQPQHF.

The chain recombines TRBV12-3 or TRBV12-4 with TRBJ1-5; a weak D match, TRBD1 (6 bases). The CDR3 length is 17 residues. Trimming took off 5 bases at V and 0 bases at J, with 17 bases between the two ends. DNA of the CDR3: TGTGCCAGCAGTCCGTATAACGCAGGGGTTAGCAATCAGCCCCAGCATTTT. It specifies CASSPYNAGVSNQPQHF.

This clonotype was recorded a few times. The CDR3 bases are TGTGCCAGCAGCTCCTTTCCCGGGACTAGCGGGAGGGCTGCCGGGGAGCTGTTTTTT. Its translation: CASSSFPGTSGRAAGELFF. This chain uses TRBV11-2 with TRBJ2-2, with 16 bases lining up with TRBD2. CDR1 SGHAT and CDR2 FQNNGV come from the germline V gene. Trimming took 4 bases from V and 6 from J; bases not matched to a gene: 11. The CDR3 length is 19 residues.

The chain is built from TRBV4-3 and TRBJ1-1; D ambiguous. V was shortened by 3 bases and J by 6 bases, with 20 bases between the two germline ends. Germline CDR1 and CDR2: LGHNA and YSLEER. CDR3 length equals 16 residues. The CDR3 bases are TGCGCCAGCAGCCACGACGTTAGGACGGACGTGCCTGAAGCTTTCTTT. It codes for CASSHDVRTDVPEAFF.

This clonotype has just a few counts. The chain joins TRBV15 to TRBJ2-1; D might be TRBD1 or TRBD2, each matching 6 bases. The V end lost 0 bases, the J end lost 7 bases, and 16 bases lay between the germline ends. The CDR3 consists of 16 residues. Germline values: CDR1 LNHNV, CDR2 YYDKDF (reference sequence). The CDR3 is CATSRDLGARENEQFF. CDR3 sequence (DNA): TGTGCCACCAGCAGAGATCTGGGGGCGCGGGAAAATGAGCAGTTCTTC.

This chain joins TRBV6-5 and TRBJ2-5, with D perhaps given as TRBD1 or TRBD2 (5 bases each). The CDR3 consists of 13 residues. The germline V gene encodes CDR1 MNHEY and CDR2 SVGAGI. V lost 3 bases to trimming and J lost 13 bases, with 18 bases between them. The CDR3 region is CASSYEVSGARYF. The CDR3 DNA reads TGTGCCAGCAGTTATGAAGTCTCCGGGGCCCGGTACTTC.

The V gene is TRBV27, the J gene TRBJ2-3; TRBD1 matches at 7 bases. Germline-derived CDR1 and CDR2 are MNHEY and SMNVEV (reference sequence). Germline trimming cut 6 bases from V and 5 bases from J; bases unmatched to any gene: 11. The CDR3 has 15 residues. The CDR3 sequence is CASRATQGPLDTQYF. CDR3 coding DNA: TGTGCCAGCAGGGCTACACAGGGGCCCCTAGATACGCAGTATTTT.

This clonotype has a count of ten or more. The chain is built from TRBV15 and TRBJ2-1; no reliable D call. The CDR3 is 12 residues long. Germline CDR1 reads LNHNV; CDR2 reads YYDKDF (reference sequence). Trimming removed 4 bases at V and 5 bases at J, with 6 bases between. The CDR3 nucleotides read TGTGCCACCAGCAAACCCAACAATGAGCAGTTCTTC. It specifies CATSKPNNEQFF.